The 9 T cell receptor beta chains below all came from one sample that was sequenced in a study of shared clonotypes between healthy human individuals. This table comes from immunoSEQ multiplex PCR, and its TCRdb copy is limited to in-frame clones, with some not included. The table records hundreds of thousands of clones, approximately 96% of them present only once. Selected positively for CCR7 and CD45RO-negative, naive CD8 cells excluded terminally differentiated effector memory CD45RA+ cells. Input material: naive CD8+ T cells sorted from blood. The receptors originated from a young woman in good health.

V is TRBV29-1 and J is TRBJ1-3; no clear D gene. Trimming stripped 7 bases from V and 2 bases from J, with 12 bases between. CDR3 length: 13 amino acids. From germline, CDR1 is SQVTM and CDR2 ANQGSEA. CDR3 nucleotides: TGCAGCGCCGCATTACACGCTGGAAACACCATATATTTT. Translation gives CSAALHAGNTIYF. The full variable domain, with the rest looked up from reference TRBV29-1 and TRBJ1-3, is SAVISQKPSRDICQRGTSLTIQCQVDSQVTMMFWYRQQPGQSLTLIATANQGSEATYESGFVIDKFPISRPNLTFSTLTVSNMSPEDSSIYLCSAALHAGNTIYFGEGSWLTVV.

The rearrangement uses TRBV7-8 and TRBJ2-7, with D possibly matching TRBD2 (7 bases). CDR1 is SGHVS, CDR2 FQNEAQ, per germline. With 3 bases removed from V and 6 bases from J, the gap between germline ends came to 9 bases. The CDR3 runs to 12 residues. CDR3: CASSLGGLEQYF. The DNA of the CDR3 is TGTGCCAGCAGCTTGGGGGGGCTCGAGCAGTACTTC.

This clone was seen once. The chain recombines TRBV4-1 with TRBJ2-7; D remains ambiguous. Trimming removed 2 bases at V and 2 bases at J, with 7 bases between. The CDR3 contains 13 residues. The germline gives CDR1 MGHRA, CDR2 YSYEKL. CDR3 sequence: CASSQKPPYEQYF. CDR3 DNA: TGCGCCAGCAGCCAAAAACCCCCCTACGAGCAGTACTTC.

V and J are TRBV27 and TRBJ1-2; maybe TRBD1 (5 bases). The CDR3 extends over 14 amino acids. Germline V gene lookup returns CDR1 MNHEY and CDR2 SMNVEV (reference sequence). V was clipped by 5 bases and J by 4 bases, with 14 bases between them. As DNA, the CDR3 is TGTGCCAGCAGTAACCGGGACGGCGCCTATGGCTACACCTTC. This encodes CASSNRDGAYGYTF.

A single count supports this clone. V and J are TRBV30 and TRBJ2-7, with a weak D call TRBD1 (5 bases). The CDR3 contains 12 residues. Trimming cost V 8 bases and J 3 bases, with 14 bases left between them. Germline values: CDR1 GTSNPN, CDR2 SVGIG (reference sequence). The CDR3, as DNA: TGTGCCCTCCGACAGAACTTCTACGAGCAGTACTTC. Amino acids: CALRQNFYEQYF.

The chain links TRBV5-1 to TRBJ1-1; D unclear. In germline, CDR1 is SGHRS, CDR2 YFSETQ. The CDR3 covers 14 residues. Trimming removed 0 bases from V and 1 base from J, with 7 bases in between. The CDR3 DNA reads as TGCGCCAGCAGCTTGGCCTGGGGGAACACTGAAGCTTTCTTT. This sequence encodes CASSLAWGNTEAFF.

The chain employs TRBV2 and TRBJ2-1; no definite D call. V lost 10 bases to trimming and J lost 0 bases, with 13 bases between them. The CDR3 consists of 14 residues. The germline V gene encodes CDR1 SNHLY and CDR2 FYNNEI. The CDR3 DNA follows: TGTGCCATACAAGGAGATAGCTCCTACAATGAGCAGTTCTTC. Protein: CAIQGDSSYNEQFF.

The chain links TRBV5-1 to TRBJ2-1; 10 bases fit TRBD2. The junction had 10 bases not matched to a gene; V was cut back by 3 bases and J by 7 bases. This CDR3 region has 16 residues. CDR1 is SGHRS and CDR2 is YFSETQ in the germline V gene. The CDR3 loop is CASSSLPSGSLNEQFF. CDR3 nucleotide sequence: TGCGCCAGCAGCTCCCTCCCTAGCGGGAGTTTGAATGAGCAGTTCTTC.

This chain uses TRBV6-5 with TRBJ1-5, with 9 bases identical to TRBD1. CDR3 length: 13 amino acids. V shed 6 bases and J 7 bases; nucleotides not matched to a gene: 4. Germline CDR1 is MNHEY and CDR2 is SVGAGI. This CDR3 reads CASRRQGGQPQHF. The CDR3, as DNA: TGTGCCAGCAGACGACAGGGGGGACAGCCCCAGCATTTT.